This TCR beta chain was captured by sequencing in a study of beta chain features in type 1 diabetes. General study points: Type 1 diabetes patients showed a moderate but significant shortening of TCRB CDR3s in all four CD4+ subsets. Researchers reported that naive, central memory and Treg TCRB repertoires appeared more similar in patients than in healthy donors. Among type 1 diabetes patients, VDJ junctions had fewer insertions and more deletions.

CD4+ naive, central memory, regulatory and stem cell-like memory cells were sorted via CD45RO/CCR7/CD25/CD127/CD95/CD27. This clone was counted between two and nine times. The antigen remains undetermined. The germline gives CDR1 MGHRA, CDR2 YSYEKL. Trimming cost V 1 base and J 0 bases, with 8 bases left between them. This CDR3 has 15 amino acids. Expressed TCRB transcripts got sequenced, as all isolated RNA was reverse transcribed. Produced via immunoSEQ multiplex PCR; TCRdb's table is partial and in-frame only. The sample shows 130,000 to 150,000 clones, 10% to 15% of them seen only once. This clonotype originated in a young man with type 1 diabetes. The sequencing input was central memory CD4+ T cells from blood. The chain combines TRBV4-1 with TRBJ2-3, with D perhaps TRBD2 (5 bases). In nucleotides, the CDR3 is TGCGCCAGCAGCCAAGGCCGGGGTAGCACAGATACGCAGTATTTT. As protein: CASSQGRGSTDTQYF.